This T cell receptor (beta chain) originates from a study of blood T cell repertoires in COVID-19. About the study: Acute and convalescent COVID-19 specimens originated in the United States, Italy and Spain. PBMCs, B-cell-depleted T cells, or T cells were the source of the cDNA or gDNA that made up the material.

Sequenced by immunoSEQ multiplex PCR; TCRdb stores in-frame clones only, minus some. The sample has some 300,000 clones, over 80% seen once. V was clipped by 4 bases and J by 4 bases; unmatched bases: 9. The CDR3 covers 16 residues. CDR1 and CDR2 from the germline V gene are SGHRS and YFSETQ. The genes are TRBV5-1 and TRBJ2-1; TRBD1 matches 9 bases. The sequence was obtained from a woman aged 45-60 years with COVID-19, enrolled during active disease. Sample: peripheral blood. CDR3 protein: CASSPTGQGTYNEQFF. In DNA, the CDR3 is TGCGCCAGCAGCCCCACCGGACAGGGGACGTACAATGAGCAGTTCTTC.